Following are 17 T cell receptor beta chains from one sample sequenced in a study of T cell clonotyping in hematopoietic cell transplantation. The time point is: recipient sample about 28 days before transplant, after cytoreduction. TCRdb's copy holds only in-frame clones and misses some; the assay was immunoSEQ multiplex PCR. The sample holds about 36,000 clones, roughly 94% seen once. The source was peripheral blood mononuclear cells, collected before stem cell transplant. The receptors were gathered from a man aged 40-50 years with chronic myeloid leukemia. Some clones in this sample may be carry-over from other donors' samples.

The V gene is TRBV18, the J gene TRBJ2-3; D is possibly TRBD1 (6 bases). Trimming took 5 bases from V and 2 from J, leaving 17 bases between them. This CDR3 spans 16 amino acids. Germline V gene data show CDR1 as KGHSH and CDR2 as LQKENI. The CDR3: CASSSTGTLLTDTQYF. The CDR3 coding sequence is TGTGCCAGCTCATCGACAGGCACCCTCCTCACAGATACGCAGTATTTT.

The genes are TRBV19 and TRBJ2-1; D possibly uses TRBD1 or TRBD2 (5 bases each). The CDR3 totals 14 residues. Germline-derived CDR1 and CDR2 are LNHDA and SQIVND (reference sequence). V dropped 6 bases and J dropped 4 bases, with 13 bases sitting between them. CDR3 in DNA: TGTGCCAGTAGGCTCGGGGCAGGGTACAATGAGCAGTTCTTC. Translated, it gives CASRLGAGYNEQFF. The full variable domain, in which reference TRBV19 and TRBJ2-1 provide the parts outside the CDR3, is DGGITQSPKYLFRKEGQNVTLSCEQNLNHDAMYWYRQDPGQGLRLIYYSQIVNDFQKGDIAEGYSVSREKKESFPLTVTSAQKNPTAFYLCASRLGAGYNEQFFGPGTRLTVL.

The J gene is TRBJ2-1, the V gene TRBV11-3; 10 bases fit TRBD2. Germline-derived CDR1 and CDR2 are SGHNT and YENEEA. The CDR3 sequence is 16 residues long. V shed 0 bases, J shed 6 bases, and the junction held 5 bases outside the gene matches. CDR3 in DNA: TGTGCCAGCAGCTTAGAAAGCGGGAGGGACCGCAATGAGCAGTTCTTC. It translates to CASSLESGRDRNEQFF.

In DNA, the CDR3 is TGTGCCAGCAGGACAGCCGGCCTCATGAACACTGAAGCTTTCTTT. Its translation is CASRTAGLMNTEAFF. This chain links TRBV2 with TRBJ1-1; D might be TRBD1 (5 bases). This CDR3 region has 15 residues. V was shortened by 6 bases and J by 0 bases, with 14 bases between the two germline ends. From germline, CDR1 is SNHLY and CDR2 FYNNEI.

J is TRBJ1-1 and V is TRBV4-3; tentatively, D is TRBD1 (5 bases). The germline gives CDR1 LGHNA, CDR2 YSLEER. This CDR3 is 14 amino acids long. Trimming removed 4 bases from V and 5 bases from J, with 14 bases in between. This CDR3 is CASSPRGGETEAFF. The CDR3 DNA is TGCGCCAGCAGCCCCCGAGGAGGGGAGACTGAAGCTTTCTTT.

The V and J genes are TRBV10-3 and TRBJ1-2; 10 bases line up with TRBD1. The CDR3 is 12 residues long. The germline gives CDR1 ENHRY, CDR2 SYGVKD. J gave up 8 bases and V 9 bases, and 6 bases lay outside the gene matches. CDR3 protein: CAIRTGGDGYTF. The CDR3 region has the DNA TGTGCCATTCGGACAGGGGGTGACGGCTACACCTTC.

This sequence joins TRBV5-1 and TRBJ1-4, with no clear D. Trimming removed 3 bases from V and 0 bases from J, with 24 bases in between. The CDR3 is 20 residues long. Germline-derived CDR1 and CDR2 are SGHRS and YFSETQ. Here the CDR3 reads CASSSAGVGNRGSTNEKLFF. DNA for the CDR3: TGCGCCAGCAGCTCGGCGGGTGTAGGGAACAGAGGTTCAACTAATGAAAAACTGTTTTTT.

This chain connects TRBV9 to TRBJ2-7; D is unresolved. The CDR3 length is 14 residues. Trimming pared 4 bases from V and 2 bases from J, leaving 13 bases between. Germline lookup yields CDR1 SGDLS and CDR2 YYNGEE. Here the CDR3 reads CASSTSPDTYEQYF. CDR3 DNA sequence: TGTGCCAGCAGCACCTCCCCAGACACCTACGAGCAGTACTTC. Drawing the rest from reference TRBV9 and TRBJ2-7, the complete variable domain is DSGVTQTPKHLITATGQRVTLRCSPRSGDLSVYWYQQSLDQGLQFLIQYYNGEERAKGNILERFSAQQFPDLHSELNLSSLELGDSALYFCASSTSPDTYEQYFGPGTRLTVT.

The chain employs TRBV6-1 and TRBJ2-3; D is unresolved. The CDR3 has 13 residues. Germline CDR1 reads MNHNS; CDR2 reads SASEGT. Trimming shortened V by 4 bases and J by 1 base, and 6 bases separated the two germline ends. The CDR3 DNA reads as TGTGCCAGCAGTGCCCGGGGCACAGATACGCAGTATTTT. Its protein is CASSARGTDTQYF.

This rearrangement joins TRBV27 to TRBJ1-2, with a weak D call TRBD1 (6 bases). V shed 5 bases and J shed 2 bases, with 12 bases lying between them. Per the germline V gene, CDR1 is MNHEY and CDR2 is SMNVEV (reference sequence). The CDR3 spans 14 residues. CDR3 amino acids: CASSAITGNYGYTF. CDR3 sequence (DNA): TGTGCCAGCAGTGCCATCACAGGGAACTATGGCTACACCTTC.

This clone was found once. J is TRBJ2-2 and V is TRBV4-1; 12 bases agree with TRBD2. With V trimmed by 1 base and J by 7 bases, 13 bases remained unmatched. The CDR3 runs 19 residues. Germline V gene data show CDR1 as MGHRA and CDR2 as YSYEKL. The DNA of the CDR3 is TGCGCCAGCAGCCAAGCCCCCCCCCGACTAGCGGGGGTGAGCGGGGAGCTGTTTTTT. This codes for CASSQAPPRLAGVSGELFF.

The V and J genes are TRBV7-9 and TRBJ1-2, with D possibly TRBD1 on 5 matching bases. The germline V gene has CDR1 SEHNR and CDR2 FQNEAQ (reference sequence). Trimming pared 1 base from V and 3 bases from J, leaving 9 bases between. This CDR3 has 14 residues. The CDR3 loop is CASSLGGGHYGYTF. The CDR3, as DNA: TGTGCCAGCAGCTTAGGGGGCGGGCACTATGGCTACACCTTC.

The chain joins TRBV6-4 to TRBJ2-3; no reliable D call. Germline V gives CDR1 MRHNA, CDR2 SNTAGT. This CDR3 spans 14 amino acids. V was cut by 4 bases and J by 0 bases, with 8 bases left in between. The CDR3 DNA reads TGTGCCAGCAGTGTGGCAGCTAGCACAGATACGCAGTATTTT. Translating it yields CASSVAASTDTQYF.

The rearrangement joins TRBV27 to TRBJ1-6; no reliable D call. This CDR3 spans 16 amino acids. Deletions cut 5 bases from V and 7 bases from J, with 18 bases between. The germline V gene encodes CDR1 MNHEY and CDR2 SMNVEV (reference sequence). CDR3 sequence reads: CASSRRNAGQNSPLHF. In DNA form, the CDR3 reads TGTGCCAGCAGTCGGAGGAACGCAGGCCAAAATTCACCCCTCCACTTT.

The CDR3 DNA reads TGTGCCAGCAGTTTATCGGGACTAGGAAGGGGCGGGGAGCTGTTTTTT. It translates to CASSLSGLGRGGELFF. The rearrangement uses TRBV28 and TRBJ2-2, with 8 bases fitting TRBD2. The CDR3 loop spans 16 amino acids. V gave up 1 base and J gave up 7 bases; unmatched junction bases: 8. CDR1 and CDR2 from the germline V gene are MDHEN and SYDVKM.

The chain recombines TRBV6-1 with TRBJ2-2; D is unresolved. CDR3 size: 14 residues. Between the trimmed V and J ends, which lost 11 bases and 6 bases, there was a span of 19 bases. Germline CDR1 MNHNS, CDR2 SASEGT. The CDR3 DNA reads as TGTGCCCTTCAAGGCTCCAGAGGCGCCGGGGAGCTGTTTTTT. It encodes CALQGSRGAGELFF.

V gene TRBV7-2 combines with J gene TRBJ2-7, with TRBD1 matching 10 bases. This CDR3 contains 18 residues. Germline V CDR1 and CDR2: SGHTA, FQGNSA. V gave up 0 bases and J gave up 0 bases; unmatched junction bases: 8. As DNA, the CDR3 is TGTGCCAGCAGCTTAGCACCGGACAGGGGGTTTACCTCCTACGAGCAGTACTTC. Translating gives CASSLAPDRGFTSYEQYF.